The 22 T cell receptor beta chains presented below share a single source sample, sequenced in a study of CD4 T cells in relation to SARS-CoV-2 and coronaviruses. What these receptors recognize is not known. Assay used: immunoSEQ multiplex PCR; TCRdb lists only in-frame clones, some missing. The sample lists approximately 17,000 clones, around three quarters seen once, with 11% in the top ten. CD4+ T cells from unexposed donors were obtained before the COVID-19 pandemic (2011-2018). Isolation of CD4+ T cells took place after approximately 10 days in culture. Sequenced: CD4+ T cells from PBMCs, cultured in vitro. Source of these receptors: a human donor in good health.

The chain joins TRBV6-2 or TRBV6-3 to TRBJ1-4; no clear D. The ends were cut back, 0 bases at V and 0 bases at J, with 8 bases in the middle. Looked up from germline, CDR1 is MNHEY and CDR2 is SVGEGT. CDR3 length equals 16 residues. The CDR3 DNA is TGTGCCAGCAGTTACTCGATACGGACAACTAATGAAAAACTGTTTTTT. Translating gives CASSYSIRTTNEKLFF.

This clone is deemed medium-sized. CDR3 coding DNA: TGTGCCAGCAGTCTGGGGACTGAGCCCTACGAGCAGTACTTC. Its protein product is CASSLGTEPYEQYF. The rearrangement joins TRBV2 to TRBJ2-7, with D maybe TRBD2 (6 bases). CDR3 length: 14 residues. Germline V gene data show CDR1 as SNHLY and CDR2 as FYNNEI. Between the trimmed V and J ends, which lost 5 bases and 2 bases, there was a span of 13 bases.

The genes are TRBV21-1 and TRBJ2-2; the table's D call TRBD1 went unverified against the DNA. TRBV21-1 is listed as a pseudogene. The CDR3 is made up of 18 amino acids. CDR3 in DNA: TGTGCCAGCAGCAATAGGGGGACAGGGGGCAGGAAAACCGGGGAGCTGTTTTTT. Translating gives CASSNRGTGGRKTGELFF.

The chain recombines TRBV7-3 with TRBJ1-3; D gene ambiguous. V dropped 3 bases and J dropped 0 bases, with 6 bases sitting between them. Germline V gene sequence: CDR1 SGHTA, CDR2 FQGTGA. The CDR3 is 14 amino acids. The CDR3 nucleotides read TGTGCCAGCAGCTTGGGATTCTCTGGAAACACCATATATTTT. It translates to CASSLGFSGNTIYF.

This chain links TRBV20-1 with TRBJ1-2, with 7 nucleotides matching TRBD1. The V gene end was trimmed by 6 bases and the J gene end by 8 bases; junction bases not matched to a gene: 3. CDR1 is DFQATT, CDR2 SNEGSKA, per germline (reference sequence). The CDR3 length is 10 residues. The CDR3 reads CSAGGAGYTF. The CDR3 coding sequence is TGCAGTGCAGGGGGCGCCGGCTACACCTTC.

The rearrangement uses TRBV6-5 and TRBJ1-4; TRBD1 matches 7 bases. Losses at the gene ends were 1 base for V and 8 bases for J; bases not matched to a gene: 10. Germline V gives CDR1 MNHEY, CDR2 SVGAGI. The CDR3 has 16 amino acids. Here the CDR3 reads CASSYFEGGRGEKLFF. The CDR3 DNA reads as TGTGCCAGCAGTTACTTTGAAGGGGGCAGGGGCGAAAAACTGTTTTTT.

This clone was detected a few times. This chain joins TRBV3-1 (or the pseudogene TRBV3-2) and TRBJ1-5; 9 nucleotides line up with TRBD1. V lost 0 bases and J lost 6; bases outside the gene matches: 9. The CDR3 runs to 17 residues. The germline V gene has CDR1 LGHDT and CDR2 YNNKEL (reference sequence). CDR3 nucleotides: TGTGCCAGCAGCCAAGAATCCGGGACAGGGTGGGCTCAGCCCCAGCATTTT. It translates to CASSQESGTGWAQPQHF.

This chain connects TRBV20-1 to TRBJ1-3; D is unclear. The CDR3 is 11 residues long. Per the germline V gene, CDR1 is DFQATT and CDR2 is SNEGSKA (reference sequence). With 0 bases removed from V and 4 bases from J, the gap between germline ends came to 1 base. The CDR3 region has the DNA TGCAGTGCTAGAGAGGGAAACACCATATATTTT. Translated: CSAREGNTIYF.

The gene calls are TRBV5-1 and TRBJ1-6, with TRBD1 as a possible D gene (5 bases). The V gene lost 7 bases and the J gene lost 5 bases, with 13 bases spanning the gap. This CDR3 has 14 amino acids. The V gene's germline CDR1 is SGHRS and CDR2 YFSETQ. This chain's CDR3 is CASRAGTNNSPLHF. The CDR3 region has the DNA TGCGCCAGCCGAGCCGGGACGAATAATTCACCCCTCCACTTT.

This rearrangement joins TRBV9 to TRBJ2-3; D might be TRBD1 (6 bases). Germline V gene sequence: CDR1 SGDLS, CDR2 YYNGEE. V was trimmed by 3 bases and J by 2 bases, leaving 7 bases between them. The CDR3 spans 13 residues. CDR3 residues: CASSDRDTDTQYF. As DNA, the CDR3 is TGTGCCAGCAGCGACAGGGACACAGATACGCAGTATTTT.

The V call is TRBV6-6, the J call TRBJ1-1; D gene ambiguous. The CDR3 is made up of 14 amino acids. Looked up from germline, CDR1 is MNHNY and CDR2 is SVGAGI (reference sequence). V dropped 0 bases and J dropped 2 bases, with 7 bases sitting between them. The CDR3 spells CASSYSAPNTEAFF. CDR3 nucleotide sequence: TGTGCCAGCAGTTACTCAGCGCCTAACACTGAAGCTTTCTTT.

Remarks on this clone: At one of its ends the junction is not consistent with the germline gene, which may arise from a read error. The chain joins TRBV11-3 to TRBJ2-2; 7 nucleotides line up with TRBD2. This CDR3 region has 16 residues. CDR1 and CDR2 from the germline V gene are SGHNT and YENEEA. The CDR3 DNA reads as TGTGCCAACAGCCCTGGCGGGGGTATGAACACCGGGGAGCTGTTTTTT. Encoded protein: CANSPGGGMNTGELFF.

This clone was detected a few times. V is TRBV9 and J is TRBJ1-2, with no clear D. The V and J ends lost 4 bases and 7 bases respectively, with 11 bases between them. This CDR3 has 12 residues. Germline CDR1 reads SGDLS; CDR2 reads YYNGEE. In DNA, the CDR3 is TGTGCCAGCAGCCCGAGTAAGGGTGGCTACACCTTC. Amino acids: CASSPSKGGYTF.

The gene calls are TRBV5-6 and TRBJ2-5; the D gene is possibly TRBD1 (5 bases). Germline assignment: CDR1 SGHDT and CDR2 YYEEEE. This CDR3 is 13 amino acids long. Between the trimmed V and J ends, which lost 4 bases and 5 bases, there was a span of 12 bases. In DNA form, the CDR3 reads TGTGCCAGCAGCGTGACAGTCTATGAGACCCAGTACTTC. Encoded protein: CASSVTVYETQYF.

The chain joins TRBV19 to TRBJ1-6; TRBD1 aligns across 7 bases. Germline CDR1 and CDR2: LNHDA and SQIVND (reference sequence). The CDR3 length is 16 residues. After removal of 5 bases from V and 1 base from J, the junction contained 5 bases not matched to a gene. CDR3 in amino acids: CASSSTGVSYNSPLHF. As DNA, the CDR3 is TGTGCCAGTAGTTCCACAGGGGTGTCCTATAATTCACCCCTCCACTTT.

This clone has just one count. For the CDR3, the DNA is TGCGCCAGCAGCCTATCGGATCCGGCAGGAGAGACCCAGTACTTC. Its protein product is CASSLSDPAGETQYF. The genes are TRBV5-1 and TRBJ2-5, with D hard to call. Germline assignment: CDR1 SGHRS and CDR2 YFSETQ. Trimming removed 4 bases at V and 4 bases at J, with 17 bases between. The CDR3 has 15 residues.

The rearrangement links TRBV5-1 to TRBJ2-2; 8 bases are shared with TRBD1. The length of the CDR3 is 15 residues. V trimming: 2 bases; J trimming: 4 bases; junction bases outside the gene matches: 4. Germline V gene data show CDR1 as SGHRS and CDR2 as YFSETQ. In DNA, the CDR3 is TGCGCCAGCAGCTTAGAGACAGGGGTCACCGGGGAGCTGTTTTTT. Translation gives CASSLETGVTGELFF. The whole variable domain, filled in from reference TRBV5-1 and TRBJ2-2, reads KAGVTQTPRYLIKTRGQQVTLSCSPISGHRSVSWYQQTPGQGLQFLFEYFSETQRNKGNFPGRFSGRQFSNSRSEMNVSTLELGDSALYLCASSLETGVTGELFFGEGSRLTVL.

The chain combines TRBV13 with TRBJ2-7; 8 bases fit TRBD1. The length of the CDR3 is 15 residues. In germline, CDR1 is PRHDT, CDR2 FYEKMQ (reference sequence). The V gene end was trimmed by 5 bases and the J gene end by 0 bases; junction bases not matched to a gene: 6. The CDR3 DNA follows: TGTGCCAGCAGCCTTCAGGGGGCGTTCTCCTACGAGCAGTACTTC. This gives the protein CASSLQGAFSYEQYF.

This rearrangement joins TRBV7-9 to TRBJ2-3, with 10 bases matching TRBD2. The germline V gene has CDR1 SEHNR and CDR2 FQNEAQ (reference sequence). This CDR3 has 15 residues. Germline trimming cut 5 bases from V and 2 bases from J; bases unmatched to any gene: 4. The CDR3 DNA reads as TGTGCCAGCAGCAAACTAGCGGGAATCACAGATACGCAGTATTTT. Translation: CASSKLAGITDTQYF.

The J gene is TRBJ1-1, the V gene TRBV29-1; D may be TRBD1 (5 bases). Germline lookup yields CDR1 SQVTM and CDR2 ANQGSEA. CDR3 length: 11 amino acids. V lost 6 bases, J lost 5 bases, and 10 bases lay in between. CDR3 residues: CSVDSRTEAFF. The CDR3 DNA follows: TGCAGCGTAGACAGTCGAACTGAAGCTTTCTTT.

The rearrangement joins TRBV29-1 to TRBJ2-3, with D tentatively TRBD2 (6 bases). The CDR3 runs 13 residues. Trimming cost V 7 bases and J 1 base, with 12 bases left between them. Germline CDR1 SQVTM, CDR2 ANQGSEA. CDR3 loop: CSAAPGGTDTQYF. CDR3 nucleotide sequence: TGCAGCGCAGCGCCGGGAGGCACAGATACGCAGTATTTT.

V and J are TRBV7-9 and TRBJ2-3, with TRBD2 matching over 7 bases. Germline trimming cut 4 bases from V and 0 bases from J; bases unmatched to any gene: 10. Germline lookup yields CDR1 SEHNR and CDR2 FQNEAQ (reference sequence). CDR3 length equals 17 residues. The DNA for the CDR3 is TGTGCCAGCAGCTCCCTTCGGCGGGGGACTAGCACAGATACGCAGTATTTT. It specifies CASSSLRRGTSTDTQYF.